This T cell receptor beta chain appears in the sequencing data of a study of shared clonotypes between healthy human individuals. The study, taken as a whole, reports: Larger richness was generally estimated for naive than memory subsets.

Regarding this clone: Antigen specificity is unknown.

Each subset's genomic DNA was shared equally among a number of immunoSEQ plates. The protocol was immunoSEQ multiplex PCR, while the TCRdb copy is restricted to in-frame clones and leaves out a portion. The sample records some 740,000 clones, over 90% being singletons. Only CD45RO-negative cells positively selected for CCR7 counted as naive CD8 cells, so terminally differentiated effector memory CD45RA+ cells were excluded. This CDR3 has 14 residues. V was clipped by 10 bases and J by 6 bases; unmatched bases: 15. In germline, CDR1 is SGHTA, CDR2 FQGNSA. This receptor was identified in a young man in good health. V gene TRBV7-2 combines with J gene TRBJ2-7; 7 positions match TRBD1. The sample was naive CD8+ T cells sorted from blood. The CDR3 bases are TGTGCCACCACTTTTCCGGGACAGACCGGCGAGCAGTACTTC. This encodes CATTFPGQTGEQYF.